The next 21 T cell receptor beta chains were all read from a single sample in a study of CD8+CD57+ T cells in acquired aplastic anemia. Sequencing was done on patients that had shown CD8+CD57+ cell expansion by flow cytometry. The study profiled TCR beta VDJ and CDR3 using genomic DNA as template. TCRdb re-called the reads through MiXCR, storing one row per CDR3 protein. The sample consists of roughly 250,000 distinct CDR3 sequences, around 82% of them appearing once. The sequenced material came from sorted CD4+, CD8+, or CD8+CD57+ T cells (not recorded which) from PBMCs. These receptors came from a human donor with aplastic anemia.

The V call is TRBV20-1, the J call TRBJ1-1, with D possibly TRBD1 on 5 matching bases. The CDR3 extends over 16 amino acids. V was trimmed by 6 bases and J by 2 bases, leaving 22 bases between them. CDR1 and CDR2 (germline): DFQATT, SNEGSKA (reference sequence). The CDR3 sequence is CSASSWGRKRNTEAFF. CDR3 DNA: TGCAGTGCCAGTAGTTGGGGACGCAAGAGAAACACTGAAGCTTTCTTT.

The V and J genes are TRBV9 and TRBJ2-2; 11 nucleotides align to TRBD2. Trimming cost V 3 bases and J 10 bases; bases outside gene matches: 11. This CDR3 comprises 16 residues. Germline CDR1 SGDLS, CDR2 YYNGEE. CDR3 region: CASSGGTSGIDTELFF. As DNA, the CDR3 is TGTGCCAGCAGCGGCGGGACTAGCGGAATCGATACGGAGCTGTTTTTT. The whole variable domain, filled in from reference TRBV9 and TRBJ2-2, reads DSGVTQTPKHLITATGQRVTLRCSPRSGDLSVYWYQQSLDQGLQFLIQYYNGEERAKGNILERFSAQQFPDLHSELNLSSLELGDSALYFCASSGGTSGIDTELFFGEGSRLTVL.

This clonotype showed up just a few times. The DNA is omitted, as the CDR3 cannot be located on it reliably, and the CDR3 follows TCRdb's listing. This rearrangement joins TRBV7-2 to TRBJ1-1; TRBD1, as called in the table, went unchecked against the DNA. CDR1 and CDR2 from the germline V gene are SGHTA and FQGNSA. The length of the CDR3 is 15 amino acids, counting both ends. CDR3 sequence: CASSWGGGSNYDYFF.

To note about this clonotype: Without the conserved terminal phenylalanine or tryptophan, this CDR3 likely stems from a read error. It is unclear where the CDR3 begins or ends on the DNA, so no DNA is shown, and the CDR3 is as TCRdb lists it. This chain connects TRBV7-8 to TRBJ2-3; the table's D call TRBD2 went unverified against the DNA. CDR1 is SGHVS and CDR2 is FQNEAQ in the germline V gene. The CDR3 adds up to 13 amino acids, both ends counted. This CDR3 is CASSLASADAYNE.

As regards this clonotype: A read error is likely, as this CDR3 ends without the conserved phenylalanine or tryptophan. Because the CDR3's place on the DNA is in doubt, the DNA is left out and the CDR3 is given as listed by TCRdb. The CDR3 spells CASTFGRGGETHY. J is TRBJ2-1 and V is TRBV7-9; the table's D gene call, TRBD1, was not cross checked with the DNA. The CDR3 totals 13 residues, both ends included. Germline loops: CDR1 SEHNR, CDR2 FQNEAQ (reference sequence).

V and J are TRBV11-2 and TRBJ2-3; 11 bases align to TRBD2. Germline V CDR1 and CDR2: SGHAT, FQNNGV. J lost 1 base, V lost 5 bases, and 2 bases had no gene match. The CDR3 consists of 15 residues. CDR3 in DNA: TGTGCCAGCAGCGTAGCGGGAGGGCGCACAGATACGCAGTATTTT. It codes for CASSVAGGRTDTQYF. The whole variable domain, remainder taken from reference TRBV11-2 and TRBJ2-3, is EAGVAQSPRYKIIEKRQSVAFWCNPISGHATLYWYQQILGQGPKLLIQFQNNGVVDDSQLPKDRFSAERLKGVDSTLKIQPAKLEDSAVYLCASSVAGGRTDTQYFGPGTRLTVL.

Regarding this clonotype: The junction shows a germline mismatch at one end, possibly a read error. In nucleotides, the CDR3 is TGTGCCGGCAGCTCCGGGGGTACGGGTGGACAGTTTTTC. Its translation: CAGSSGGTGGQFF. This chain links TRBV7-8 with TRBJ2-3; possibly TRBD1 or TRBD2 for D (6 bases each). The length of the CDR3 is 13 residues. CDR1 and CDR2 from the germline V gene are SGHVS and FQNEAQ. Together with reference TRBV7-8 and TRBJ2-3, the CDR3 gives the full variable domain: GAGVSQSPRYKVAKRGQDVALRCDPISGHVSLFWYQQALGQGPEFLTYFQNEAQLDKSGLPSDRFFAERPEGSVSTLKIQRTQQEDSAVYLCAGSSGGTGGQFFGPGTRLTVL.

With regard to this clonotype: A read error may account for a junction end that differs from germline. The chain uses TRBV5-4 and TRBJ2-5; D unclear. CDR1 SGHNT and CDR2 YYREEE come from the germline V gene (reference sequence). The CDR3 has 14 amino acids. CDR3 sequence: CATSFTCGQETQYF. CDR3 in DNA: TGTGCCACCAGCTTTACTTGCGGCCAAGAGACCCAGTACTTC.

The J gene is TRBJ1-5, the V gene TRBV2, with no clear D. Trimming cost V 3 bases and J 11 bases, with 17 bases left between them. The CDR3 has 14 residues. Germline lookup yields CDR1 SNHLY and CDR2 FYNNEI. The CDR3 bases are TGTGCCAGCAGTGATGCTGAGGGCAAGCACACCCAGCATTTT. This encodes CASSDAEGKHTQHF.

The J gene is TRBJ2-1, the V gene TRBV5-1; 10 nucleotides align to TRBD1. The V gene end was trimmed by 2 bases and the J gene end by 6 bases; junction bases not matched to a gene: 5. This CDR3 comprises 15 residues. Germline values: CDR1 SGHRS, CDR2 YFSETQ. The CDR3 DNA sequence: TGCGCCAGCAGCTTTGGGGACAGGGGTTTCAATGAGCAGTTCTTC. Translation: CASSFGDRGFNEQFF. Full variable domain (outside the CDR3, taken from reference TRBV5-1 and TRBJ2-1): KAGVTQTPRYLIKTRGQQVTLSCSPISGHRSVSWYQQTPGQGLQFLFEYFSETQRNKGNFPGRFSGRQFSNSRSEMNVSTLELGDSALYLCASSFGDRGFNEQFFGPGTRLTVL.

The chain links TRBV19 to TRBJ2-3; perhaps TRBD2 as D (7 bases). The ends were cut back, 9 bases at V and 3 bases at J, with 19 bases in the middle. Germline values: CDR1 LNHDA, CDR2 SQIVND (reference sequence). The CDR3 totals 15 residues. The CDR3 DNA sequence: TGTGCCAGCCGAAGAGAAGGGGGGGGGACAGATACGCAGTATTTT. It is translated as CASRREGGGTDTQYF.

The chain joins TRBV7-8 to TRBJ2-3; 8 bases map to TRBD2. The CDR3 has 14 residues. Losses at the gene ends were 6 bases for V and 8 bases for J; bases not matched to a gene: 10. Germline V CDR1 and CDR2: SGHVS, FQNEAQ. The CDR3 sequence: CASRRAGGPGTQYF. CDR3 nucleotide sequence: TGTGCCAGCAGGAGGGCGGGGGGTCCCGGTACGCAGTATTTT.

This clonotype was counted at least ten times. V is TRBV5-1 and J is TRBJ2-2, with 9 bases identical to TRBD1. The CDR3 spans 15 residues. The ends lost 3 bases at V and 5 bases at J; junction bases unmatched: 5. CDR1 is SGHRS and CDR2 is YFSETQ in the germline V gene. CDR3 DNA: TGCGCCAGCAGCTCTACAGGGGGCGGGACCGGGGAGCTGTTTTTT. It is translated as CASSSTGGGTGELFF.

A remark on this clonotype: The junction shows a germline mismatch at one end, possibly a read error. This chain uses TRBV2 with TRBJ1-1; D is perhaps TRBD1 (5 bases). The CDR3 totals 14 residues. The germline gives CDR1 SNHLY, CDR2 FYNNEI. The CDR3 DNA reads TGTGCCAGCAGGGGACGGGGCATGAACACGGAGGATTTTTTC. Amino acid sequence: CASRGRGMNTEDFF. Looking up the rest from reference TRBV2 and TRBJ1-1 gives the full variable domain: EPEVTQTPSHQVTQMGQEVILRCVPISNHLYFYWYRQILGQKVEFLVSFYNNEISEKSEIFDDQFSVERPDGSNFTLKIRSTKLEDSAMYFCASRGRGMNTEDFFGQGTRLTVV.

Concerning this clonotype itself: The junction shows a germline mismatch at one end, possibly a read error. The chain recombines TRBV9 with TRBJ2-3, with D tentatively TRBD2 (6 bases). The CDR3 is made up of 14 amino acids. In germline, CDR1 is SGDLS, CDR2 YYNGEE. The chain's CDR3 is CASSLADYPLVNNF. In DNA form, the CDR3 reads TGTGCCAGCAGCTTAGCGGACTATCCCCTGGTGAACAATTTT.

This rearrangement joins TRBV7-9 to TRBJ2-7; a weak D match, TRBD1 (7 bases). CDR1 and CDR2 from the germline V gene are SEHNR and FQNEAQ (reference sequence). The CDR3 is 18 amino acids. V was pared by 7 bases and J by 3 bases, with 28 bases between. DNA for the CDR3: TGTGCCAGCAACTTTCACACGGGCGGGACAGCCCTTTACTACGAGCAGTACGTC. Translating it yields CASNFHTGGTALYYEQYV.

V gene TRBV5-6 combines with J gene TRBJ1-1; D gene ambiguous. Germline assignment: CDR1 SGHDT and CDR2 YYEEEE. Trimming shortened V by 0 bases and J by 3 bases, and 9 bases separated the two germline ends. This CDR3 comprises 14 residues. CDR3 DNA: TGTGCCAGCAGCTTGGGGGAGGATTACACTGAAGCTTTCTTT. The encoded protein is CASSLGEDYTEAFF.

Remarks on this clonotype: The DNA is left out, because the CDR3 cannot be placed on it with certainty; the CDR3 is given as TCRdb lists it. The chain is built from TRBV7-9 and TRBJ1-5; TRBD1, the table's D call, was not compared with the DNA. CDR1 and CDR2 (germline): SEHNR, FQNEAQ (reference sequence). The CDR3 is 17 residues long, counting both termini. Here the CDR3 reads CASSLVPGELFFGPQHF.

At least ten counts were recorded for this clonotype. The chain carries TRBV12-5 and TRBJ1-5; tentative D call: TRBD1 (5 bases). This CDR3 spans 13 amino acids. Germline lookup yields CDR1 LGHNT and CDR2 FRNRAP. The V end was cut by 4 bases, the J end by 2 bases, with 6 bases between. As DNA, the CDR3 is TGTGCTAGTGGTTCGGGGGGCAATCAGCCCCAGCATTTT. Its translation is CASGSGGNQPQHF.

This chain links TRBV6-5 with TRBJ2-5; tentative D call: TRBD2 (6 bases). CDR1 and CDR2 from the germline V gene are MNHEY and SVGAGI. This CDR3 has 16 residues. The V end lost 6 bases, the J end lost 7 bases, and 24 bases lay between the germline ends. CDR3 residues: CASRGTVQEIGGTQYF. CDR3 DNA sequence: TGTGCCAGCAGGGGGACTGTCCAAGAAATCGGGGGGACCCAGTACTTC.

Points on this clonotype: The CDR3 end shows no conserved phenylalanine or tryptophan, and so a read error is likely. Because the CDR3's place on the DNA is in doubt, the DNA is left out and the CDR3 is given as listed by TCRdb. The V call is TRBV9, the J call TRBJ2-3; the table's D call of TRBD1 was not tested on the DNA. Inclusive of both ends, the CDR3 amounts to 13 amino acids. From germline, CDR1 is SGDLS and CDR2 YYNGEE. CDR3: CASRDGDRQGRNI.